This is a list of T cell receptor beta chains from one sample in a study of technical replicates of blood from several donors. Some clones are missing from TCRdb's copy, which holds only in-frame ones; the method was immunoSEQ multiplex PCR. This table holds about 59,000 clones, around 95% found once. Sequencing was done on a sample of PBMCs. The origin of the receptors is a human donor in good health. Some clones in this sample may be carry-over from other donors' samples. CDR3s include the opening cysteine and the closing phenylalanine or tryptophan.

len: 16
v_gene: TRBV4-2
CDR3aa: CASSQERAGSYNEQFF

len: 16
v_gene: TRBV10-3
CDR3aa: CAISEETGFSYNEQFF

len: 13
v_gene: TRBV27
CDR3aa: CASSTYFGYEQYF

len: 16
v_gene: TRBV18
CDR3aa: CASSPPRGTGNTEAFF

len: 14
v_gene: TRBV12-5
CDR3aa: CASGFGSGGDEQYF

len: 14
v_gene: TRBV4-2
CDR3aa: CASSPWDRDYGYTF

len: 15
v_gene: TRBV15
CDR3aa: CATSPRASSNQPQHF

len: 13
v_gene: TRBV13
CDR3aa: CASSPGTVYEQYF

len: 15
v_gene: TRBV4-1
CDR3aa: CASSQYEGYNSPLHF

len: 17
v_gene: TRBV9
CDR3aa: CASSAASGGASYNEQFF

len: 14
v_gene: TRBV2
CDR3aa: CASLEWGQGTEQYF

len: 16
v_gene: TRBV4-1
CDR3aa: CASSHLTDRGRAGYTF

len: 15
v_gene: TRBV7-8
CDR3aa: CASSLELAGGYEQYF

len: 12
v_gene: TRBV5-8
CDR3aa: CASTRGDYGYTF

len: 16
v_gene: TRBV9
CDR3aa: CASSPSSGGSGETQYF

len: 14
v_gene: TRBV7-9
CDR3aa: CASSPPGTNYGYTF

len: 15
v_gene: TRBV2
CDR3aa: CASGWTGGYTGELFF

len: 17
v_gene: TRBV5-1
CDR3aa: CASSPSLAGVSTDTQYF

len: 16
v_gene: TRBV5-4
CDR3aa: CASSLGRAGVVYEQFF

len: 16
v_gene: TRBV7-8
CDR3aa: CASSLVFGARTDTQYF

len: 15
v_gene: TRBV5-5
CDR3aa: CASSLGPTATYEQYF

len: 14
v_gene: TRBV19
CDR3aa: CASSTRTLQETQYF

len: 17
v_gene: TRBV4-2
CDR3aa: CASSQERAGANTGELFF

len: 15
v_gene: TRBV7-2
CDR3aa: CASSQWLAGGETQYF

len: 17
v_gene: TRBV5-6
CDR3aa: CASSLWIVGAREYIQYF

len: 16
v_gene: TRBV10-3
CDR3aa: CAISEGASGRADTQYF

len: 14
v_gene: TRBV5-4
CDR3aa: CASSLTGGGSPLHF

len: 13
v_gene: TRBV7-8
CDR3aa: CASSFKRSDEQFF

len: 18
v_gene: TRBV15
CDR3aa: CATSRDRGWGTLQETQYF

len: 13
v_gene: TRBV10-3
CDR3aa: CAISRAGETEAFF

len: 15
v_gene: TRBV2
CDR3aa: CASRGIGQTSTEAFF

len: 14
v_gene: TRBV5-6
CDR3aa: CASSLAGQQETQYF

len: 15
v_gene: TRBV5-4
CDR3aa: CASSSGSSGSSPLHF

len: 14
v_gene: TRBV6-5
CDR3aa: CASMGAGGNSPLHF

len: 16
v_gene: TRBV6-5
CDR3aa: CASSYGQPSGANVLTF

len: 13
v_gene: TRBV16
CDR3aa: CASSLAGTGELFF

len: 16
v_gene: TRBV5-4
CDR3aa: CASSLGGPTAGREQFF

len: 17
v_gene: TRBV14
CDR3aa: CASSPQATGGKNQPQHF

len: 13
v_gene: TRBV9
CDR3aa: CASSVASGGGYTF

len: 15
v_gene: TRBV6-1
CDR3aa: CASSEGAGGRGPQHF

len: 11
v_gene: TRBV20-1
CDR3aa: CSARDRVRYTF

len: 17
v_gene: TRBV10-3
CDR3aa: CAISPTPTGGNTGELFF

len: 13
v_gene: TRBV6-5
CDR3aa: CASSYSSHQELFF

len: 15
v_gene: TRBV5-8
CDR3aa: CASSFRLAYTGELFF

len: 17
v_gene: TRBV5-1
CDR3aa: CASSSPGTGGANYGYTF